The 20 T cell receptor beta chains in this list originate from one sample, sequenced in a study of blood T cell repertoires in COVID-19 (dated by TCRdb to the early 2020s). Library preparation employed the immunoSEQ multiplex PCR assay. TCRdb holds this immuneACCESS table with in-frame rearrangements only. Some clones are missing; in checked studies, unresolved V genes explain under half, and the rest has no known cause. In all, the sample holds some 220,000 clones, and about 81% of those were seen once. The ten top clones hold 5.2% of the sample. The material sequenced was peripheral blood. The source of these receptors is a woman in her 70s with COVID-19, enrolled during active disease.

The rearrangement uses TRBV28 and TRBJ2-3; 7 bases agree with TRBD2. CDR3 length: 16 amino acids. V shed 2 bases and J 0 bases; nucleotides not matched to a gene: 5. Germline V CDR1 and CDR2: MDHEN, SYDVKM. The CDR3 DNA follows: TGTGCCAGCAGTTTAATGGCTAGCGGTAGCACAGATACGCAGTATTTT. Protein product: CASSLMASGSTDTQYF.

V gene TRBV19 combines with J gene TRBJ1-3, with TRBD1 matching 9 bases. Germline V gives CDR1 LNHDA, CDR2 SQIVND (reference sequence). The CDR3 sequence is 16 residues long. The V segment lost 6 bases and the J segment 7 bases; nucleotides outside the gene matches: 13. CDR3 residues: CASSPLGTGGLNTIYF. In DNA form, the CDR3 reads TGTGCCAGTAGCCCCCTCGGAACAGGGGGCTTGAACACCATATATTTT.

The CDR3 loop reads CASSSPKASYEQYF. Written as DNA, the CDR3 is TGTGCCAGCAGCTCCCCCAAAGCTAGCTACGAGCAGTACTTC. This chain links TRBV6-5 with TRBJ2-7; D is ambiguous. Per the germline V gene, CDR1 is MNHEY and CDR2 is SVGAGI. The CDR3 length is 14 residues. V dropped 6 bases and J dropped 3 bases, with 15 bases sitting between them.

The chain combines TRBV7-2 with TRBJ2-3; 10 bases are a match to TRBD1. Germline V gene sequence: CDR1 SGHTA, CDR2 FQGNSA. The CDR3 is 16 amino acids. V lost 1 base to trimming and J lost 3 bases; unmatched junction nucleotides: 4. CDR3: CASSLVPGQGTDTQYF. CDR3 nucleotide sequence: TGTGCCAGCAGCTTAGTGCCGGGACAGGGGACAGATACGCAGTATTTT.

The V call is TRBV10-3, the J call TRBJ2-7; possible D gene TRBD2, 6 bases. The CDR3 spans 12 residues. The V gene's germline CDR1 is ENHRY and CDR2 SYGVKD. V was clipped by 8 bases and J by 2 bases, with 10 bases between them. The chain's CDR3 is CAIRDSTYEQYF. In DNA, the CDR3 is TGTGCCATCCGGGACTCTACCTACGAGCAGTACTTC.

The chain combines TRBV7-2 with TRBJ1-2, with 10 bases fitting TRBD1. The ends lost 4 bases at V and 8 bases at J; junction bases unmatched: 4. From germline, CDR1 is SGHTA and CDR2 FQGNSA. This CDR3 has 13 amino acids. CDR3 sequence (DNA): TGTGCCAGCAGCTCCGGGACAGGGGTGGGCTACACCTTC. This codes for CASSSGTGVGYTF.

The rearrangement uses TRBV6-4 and TRBJ1-2, with D possibly matching TRBD1 (5 bases). Per germline, CDR1 MRHNA and CDR2 SNTAGT. The CDR3 is 13 residues long. V was trimmed by 8 bases and J by 3 bases, leaving 13 bases between them. The CDR3 region is CASRAGPHYGYTF. The DNA of the CDR3 is TGTGCCAGCCGGGCGGGACCTCACTATGGCTACACCTTC.

V usage is TRBV27 and J usage is TRBJ2-1; D possibly corresponds to TRBD1 (5 bases). Trimming stripped 6 bases from V and 8 bases from J, with 11 bases between. Germline V gene lookup returns CDR1 MNHEY and CDR2 SMNVEV (reference sequence). The CDR3 consists of 12 residues. CDR3 sequence (DNA): TGTGCCAGCAGCCAAGGGGTCGATGAGCAGTTCTTC. This sequence encodes CASSQGVDEQFF.

This clone has more than one count but fewer than ten. V and J are TRBV28 and TRBJ1-5; perhaps TRBD1 as D (5 bases). CDR1 is MDHEN, CDR2 SYDVKM, per germline. The CDR3 covers 15 residues. Trimming left V 3 bases short and J 2 bases short, with 11 bases between. CDR3 DNA: TGTGCCAGCAGTTTCGTCGGGGGAGGCAATCAGCCCCAGCATTTT. Translated: CASSFVGGGNQPQHF.

V usage is TRBV10-3 and J usage is TRBJ1-6; D is unresolved. The CDR3 runs 17 residues. V lost 3 bases and J 0 bases, leaving 12 bases between the germline ends. Germline V gene sequence: CDR1 ENHRY, CDR2 SYGVKD. CDR3 in amino acids: CAISDRGSSSYNSPLHF. DNA of the CDR3: TGTGCCATCAGTGATCGGGGAAGTAGCTCCTATAATTCACCCCTCCACTTT.

This chain links TRBV28 with TRBJ2-1, with D uncertain. V dropped 6 bases and J dropped 5 bases, with 5 bases sitting between them. The germline V gene encodes CDR1 MDHEN and CDR2 SYDVKM. The CDR3 has 11 residues. The CDR3 region is CASRLNNEQFF. The DNA for the CDR3 is TGTGCCAGCAGACTAAACAATGAGCAGTTCTTC.

V gene TRBV19 combines with J gene TRBJ2-1, with D possibly TRBD1 on 5 matching bases. CDR3 length equals 14 residues. Germline values: CDR1 LNHDA, CDR2 SQIVND (reference sequence). V lost 5 bases and J lost 2, with 10 bases in between. In DNA form, the CDR3 reads TGTGCCAGTAGTGGGGCACTGGCCTACAATGAGCAGTTCTTC. Translated, it gives CASSGALAYNEQFF.

The chain links TRBV9 to TRBJ1-2, with D perhaps TRBD1 (6 bases). CDR3 length: 14 amino acids. V dropped 3 bases and J dropped 8 bases, with 17 bases sitting between them. Germline V gives CDR1 SGDLS, CDR2 YYNGEE. The CDR3, as DNA: TGTGCCAGCAGCGGCCCTCAGGGGAGAGTCGGCTACACCTTC. Translation gives CASSGPQGRVGYTF.

This clone appeared once. In DNA, the CDR3 is TGCGCCAGCAGCACAGGTAGCAATCAGCCCCAGCATTTT. It is translated as CASSTGSNQPQHF. The chain recombines TRBV5-1 with TRBJ1-5; a weak D match, TRBD1 (5 bases). Trimming shortened V by 4 bases and J by 0 bases, and 5 bases separated the two germline ends. Germline V lookup: CDR1 SGHRS, CDR2 YFSETQ. This CDR3 is built from 13 residues.

V gene TRBV10-3 combines with J gene TRBJ1-4; possible D gene TRBD1, 6 bases. The germline CDR1 and CDR2 sequences are ENHRY and SYGVKD. There are 16 residues in the CDR3. Trimming shortened V by 6 bases and J by 0 bases, and 14 bases separated the two germline ends. The CDR3 DNA reads as TGTGCCATCAGCTCCGGACAGATGACAACTAATGAAAAACTGTTTTTT. This translates into CAISSGQMTTNEKLFF.

The V and J genes are TRBV28 and TRBJ2-7, with 10 bases fitting TRBD1. V was clipped by 4 bases and J by 4 bases; unmatched bases: 10. In germline, CDR1 is MDHEN, CDR2 SYDVKM. CDR3 length: 16 amino acids. This CDR3 reads CASSSGGTGALYEQYF. CDR3 coding DNA: TGTGCCAGCAGTTCGGGCGGGACAGGGGCGTTGTACGAGCAGTACTTC.

The CDR3 region is CASSSTTGTGQTQYF. The CDR3, as DNA: TGCGCCAGCAGCTCGACGACAGGGACTGGGCAGACCCAGTACTTC. The chain joins TRBV5-1 to TRBJ2-5; weak D call: TRBD1 (7 bases). The CDR3 totals 15 residues. Germline V lookup: CDR1 SGHRS, CDR2 YFSETQ. V was clipped by 3 bases and J by 6 bases, with 18 bases between them. Full variable domain (missing parts from reference TRBV5-1 and TRBJ2-5): KAGVTQTPRYLIKTRGQQVTLSCSPISGHRSVSWYQQTPGQGLQFLFEYFSETQRNKGNFPGRFSGRQFSNSRSEMNVSTLELGDSALYLCASSSTTGTGQTQYFGPGTRLLVL.

The chain is built from TRBV3-1 (or the pseudogene TRBV3-2) and TRBJ2-1; maybe TRBD1 (5 bases). CDR1 and CDR2 (germline): LGHDT, YNNKEL (reference sequence). This CDR3 region has 17 residues. Trimming took off 4 bases at V and 4 bases at J, with 20 bases between the two ends. The CDR3 DNA reads TGTGCCAGCAGCCTCATATCGACAGACGGAAGATACAATGAGCAGTTCTTC. Translation gives CASSLISTDGRYNEQFF.

The V and J genes are TRBV2 and TRBJ2-7; 7 positions agree with TRBD1. Germline V gene data show CDR1 as SNHLY and CDR2 as FYNNEI. The length of the CDR3 is 13 residues. Trimming took 11 bases from V and 2 from J; bases not matched to a gene: 9. The CDR3 DNA follows: TGTGCCCAGGGAAGAGGGGGCCCCTACGAGCAGTACTTC. It is translated as CAQGRGGPYEQYF.

The CDR3 region has the DNA TGTGCCAGCAGTGTTAGCGGGTCGGGTGAGCAGTTCTTC. Translated: CASSVSGSGEQFF. The J gene is TRBJ2-1, the V gene TRBV6-4; 7 positions agree with TRBD2. The ends lost 4 bases at V and 9 bases at J; junction bases unmatched: 6. Germline CDR1 is MRHNA and CDR2 is SNTAGT. There are 13 residues in the CDR3.